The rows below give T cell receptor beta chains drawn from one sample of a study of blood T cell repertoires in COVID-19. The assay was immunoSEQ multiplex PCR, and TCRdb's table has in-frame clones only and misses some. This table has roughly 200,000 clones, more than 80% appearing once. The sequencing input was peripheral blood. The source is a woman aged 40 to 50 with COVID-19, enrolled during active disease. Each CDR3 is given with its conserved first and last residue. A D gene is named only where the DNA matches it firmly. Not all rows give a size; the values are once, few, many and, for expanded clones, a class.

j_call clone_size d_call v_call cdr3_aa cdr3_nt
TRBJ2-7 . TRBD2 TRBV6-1 CASTGTSPYEQYF TGTGCCAGCACCGGGACTAGCCCCTACGAGCAGTACTTC
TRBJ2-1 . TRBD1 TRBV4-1 CASSQEVGAGGFNEQFF TGCGCCAGCAGCCAAGAGGTGGGGGCAGGGGGTTTCAATGAGCAGTTCTTC
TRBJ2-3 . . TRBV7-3 CASSSTERSDTQYF TGTGCCAGCAGCTCTACGGAGAGGTCAGATACGCAGTATTTT
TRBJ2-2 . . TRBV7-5 CVRSLARTGPTGELFF TGTGTCAGAAGCTTAGCGAGGACAGGCCCAACCGGGGAGCTGTTTTTT
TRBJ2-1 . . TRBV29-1 CSVPRVGTEQFF TGCAGCGTCCCCCGAGTAGGGACAGAGCAGTTCTTC
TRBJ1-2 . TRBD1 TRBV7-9 CASSLVGQDYGYTF TGTGCCAGCAGCTTAGTCGGACAGGACTATGGCTACACCTTC
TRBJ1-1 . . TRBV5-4 CASIRAGAKNTEAFF TGTGCCAGCATAAGGGCAGGGGCCAAGAACACTGAAGCTTTCTTT
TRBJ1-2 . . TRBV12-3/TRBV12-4 CASSIGGFGYTF TGTGCCAGCTCAATCGGGGGGTTCGGCTACACCTTC
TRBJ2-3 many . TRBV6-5 CASCRGGTSTDTQYF TGTGCCAGCTGTAGGGGCGGAACTAGCACAGATACGCAGTATTTT
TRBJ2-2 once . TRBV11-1 CASTMNTGELFF TGTGCCAGCACTATGAACACCGGGGAGCTGTTTTTT
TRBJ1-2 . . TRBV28 CASSLLQAGYTF TGTGCCAGCAGTTTGTTGCAGGCTGGCTACACCTTC
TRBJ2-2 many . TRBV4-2 CASRVGTFNTGELFF TGTGCCAGCAGGGTCGGGACTTTTAACACCGGGGAGCTGTTTTTT
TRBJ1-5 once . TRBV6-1 CASSEAGGRAYIQPQHF TGTGCCAGCAGTGAAGCGGGCGGCAGGGCCTATATTCAGCCCCAGCATTTT
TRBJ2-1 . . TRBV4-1 CASSLTVSDEQFF TGCGCCAGCAGCCTGACAGTGAGCGATGAGCAGTTCTTC
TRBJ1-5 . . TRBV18 CASSLDSYNQPQHF TGTGCCAGCTCCCTTGACAGTTACAATCAGCCCCAGCATTTT
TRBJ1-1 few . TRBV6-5 CASSYGQNTEAFF TGTGCCAGCAGTTACGGGCAGAACACTGAAGCTTTCTTT
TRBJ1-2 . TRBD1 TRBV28 CASSLLLQGSRYGYTF TGTGCCAGCAGTTTACTCCTACAGGGGAGTCGGTATGGCTACACCTTC
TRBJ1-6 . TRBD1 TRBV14 CASSQAELTGWSYNSPLHF TGTGCCAGCAGCCAAGCTGAATTGACAGGGTGGTCCTATAATTCACCCCTCCACTTT
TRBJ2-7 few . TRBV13 CASSSRQGGYEQYF TGTGCCAGCAGCTCCAGACAGGGAGGCTACGAGCAGTACTTC
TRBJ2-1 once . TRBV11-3 CASSPRGGNNGEQFF TGTGCCAGCAGCCCGAGGGGGGGGAATAATGGGGAGCAGTTCTTC
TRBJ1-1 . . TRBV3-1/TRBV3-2 CASSQPGWGTEAFF TGTGCCAGCAGCCAACCGGGGTGGGGCACTGAAGCTTTCTTT
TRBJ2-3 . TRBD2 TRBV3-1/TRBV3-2 CASSQPKLAGETDTQYF TGTGCCAGCAGCCAACCAAAACTAGCGGGGGAGACAGATACGCAGTATTTT
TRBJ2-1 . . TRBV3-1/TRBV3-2 CASRQATGEQFF TGTGCCAGCAGACAAGCGACGGGAGAGCAGTTCTTC
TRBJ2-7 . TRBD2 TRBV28 CASSSAVAGAGDEQYF TGTGCCAGCAGTTCCGCAGTAGCGGGGGCGGGGGACGAGCAGTACTTC
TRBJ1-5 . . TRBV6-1 CASSELGAGRATQPQHF TGTGCCAGCAGTGAATTGGGAGCCGGGAGGGCAACTCAGCCCCAGCATTTT
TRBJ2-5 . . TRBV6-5 CASSYDQVGETQYF TGTGCCAGCAGCTACGACCAGGTCGGAGAGACCCAGTACTTC
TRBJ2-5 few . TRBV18 CASSSGRGLETQYF TGTGCCAGCTCGTCCGGGAGGGGGCTAGAGACCCAGTACTTC
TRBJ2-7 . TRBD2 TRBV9 CASSVGETSPGEQYF TGTGCCAGCAGCGTAGGTGAGACTAGCCCAGGCGAGCAGTACTTC